These T cell receptor beta chains were read from a single sample in a study of response to subunit inactivated influenza vaccine. TCRdb re-called the RT-PCR reads through MiXCR, storing one row per CDR3 protein. The sample lists about 800,000 distinct CDR3 sequences; approximately 21% were seen once. Sequenced here: PBMCs from blood, sampled more than 4 days after vaccination. These TCRs come from a man over 45 who received an inactivated influenza vaccine. The CDR3 runs from the conserved cysteine through the conserved F or W. Fields, in order: D gene, clone size, J gene, V gene, CDR3 protein, CDR3 DNA. A D gene is named only where the DNA matches it firmly. Size tells how often a clone was seen (once, few, many) or the class of an expanded clone, and some rows leave it out.

>-|few|TRBJ2-1|TRBV9
CASSVFQGPDNEQFF
TGTGCCAGCAGCGTTTTCCAGGGTCCGGACAATGAGCAGTTCTTC
>-|-|TRBJ1-6|TRBV7-9
CASSLYPASYNSPLHF
TGTGCCAGCAGCTTATACCCGGCATCCTATAATTCACCCCTCCACTTT
>-|few|TRBJ2-2|TRBV7-2
CASSLAGGAGTGELFF
TGTGCCAGCAGCTTAGCGGGGGGGGCCGGGACCGGGGAGCTGTTTTTT
>-|-|TRBJ2-7|TRBV7-9
CASSLSTGEQYF
TGTGCCAGCAGCTTATCTACGGGTGAGCAGTACTTC
>TRBD2|many|TRBJ2-1|TRBV7-2
CASSLAGGRNEQFF
TGTGCCAGCAGCCTAGCGGGGGGGCGCAATGAGCAGTTCTTC
>-|few|TRBJ2-1|TRBV4-3
CASSQVDESSYNEQFF
TGCGCCAGCAGCCAAGTAGATGAAAGCTCCTACAATGAGCAGTTCTTC
>-|-|TRBJ2-7|TRBV4-3
CASSQAPGDEQYF
TGCGCCAGCAGCCAAGCGCCGGGCGACGAGCAGTACTTC
>-|-|TRBJ2-1|TRBV9
CASSHRETYNEQFF
TGTGCCAGCAGCCACCGGGAAACCTACAATGAGCAGTTCTTC
>-|-|TRBJ2-7|TRBV28
CASSIGSYEQYF
TGTGCCAGCAGCATTGGGTCCTACGAGCAGTACTTC
>TRBD1|many|TRBJ2-7|TRBV10-3
CAISESTLRQGANEQYF
TGTGCCATCAGTGAGTCGACTCTTAGGCAGGGGGCAAACGAGCAGTACTTC
>-|-|TRBJ2-3|TRBV9
CASSVGITQYF
TGTGCCAGCAGCGTAGGCATCACGCAGTATTTT
>-|-|TRBJ2-6|TRBV5-1
CASTPRGSSGANVLTF
TGCGCCAGCACCCCGAGAGGAAGCTCTGGGGCCAACGTCCTGACTTTC
>-|-|TRBJ2-5|TRBV3-1
CASSQIGSDETQYF
TGTGCCAGCAGCCAAATAGGGTCCGACGAGACCCAGTACTTC
>-|-|TRBJ1-6|TRBV5-1
CASSGMDSPLHF
TGCGCCAGCTCCGGCATGGACTCACCCCTCCACTTT
>-|few|TRBJ1-5|TRBV6-1
CASRAVPNQPQHF
TGTGCCAGCAGGGCAGTTCCCAATCAGCCCCAGCATTTT
>TRBD1|few|TRBJ2-5|TRBV5-1
CASSLDGDRGLQETQYF
TGCGCCAGCAGCTTGGATGGTGACAGGGGACTCCAAGAGACCCAGTACTTC
>TRBD1|few|TRBJ2-7|TRBV4-2
CASSQDGTGATSYEQYF
TGTGCCAGCAGCCAAGACGGGACAGGGGCAACCTCCTACGAGCAGTACTTC
>-|few|TRBJ2-6|TRBV7-2
CASSPRPGANVLTF
TGTGCCAGCAGCCCGAGACCTGGGGCCAACGTCCTGACTTTC
>-|-|TRBJ2-7|TRBV12-3/TRBV12-4
CASSHQSGYEQYF
TGTGCCAGCAGCCACCAGTCGGGCTACGAGCAGTACTTC
>TRBD2|-|TRBJ2-3|TRBV11-1
CATSAGERDTQYF
TGTGCCACCTCAGCGGGAGAGAGAGATACGCAGTATTTT
>-|-|TRBJ2-1|TRBV7-8
CASSSPLSEQFF
TGTGCCAGCAGCTCGCCTCTTAGCGAGCAGTTCTTC
>TRBD2|-|TRBJ2-7|TRBV7-9
CASSFYPSGNEQYF
TGTGCCAGCAGCTTCTACCCTAGCGGGAATGAGCAGTACTTC
>TRBD2|-|TRBJ2-5|TRBV29-1
CSAGLAGGYGTQYF
TGCAGCGCTGGACTAGCGGGAGGTTACGGGACCCAGTACTTC
>-|many|TRBJ2-1|TRBV12-3/TRBV12-4
CASSLATGNEQFF
TGTGCCAGCAGTTTAGCTACCGGGAATGAGCAGTTCTTC
>-|few|TRBJ1-4|TRBV6-1
CASSDPSGHLFF
TGTGCCAGCAGTGATCCATCAGGGCACCTGTTTTTT
>TRBD1|-|TRBJ1-2|TRBV6-2/TRBV6-3
CASSYSGTGRGDYGYTF
TGTGCCAGCAGTTACAGCGGGACAGGCAGGGGTGACTATGGCTACACCTTC
>-|few|TRBJ2-5|TRBV6-6
CASTRDYIETQYF
TGTGCCAGCACCCGAGACTATATCGAGACCCAGTACTTC
>TRBD1|-|TRBJ2-2|TRBV11-2
CASSPQGAPDTGELFF
TGTGCCAGCAGCCCGCAGGGGGCGCCGGACACCGGGGAGCTGTTTTTT